Below are 20 T cell receptor beta chains sequenced from a single sample in a study of cytomegalovirus exposure and HLA in healthy donors. PCR amplification relied on 60 Vbeta primers (plus 13 Jbeta primers). Using immunoSEQ multiplex PCR, the repertoire was profiled, and TCRdb retains in-frame clones only, with some absent. Among approximately 130,000 clones listed, around 82% were seen once. Sequencing was performed on PBMCs. All receptors come from a boy under 18 in good health and CMV-seronegative.

The rearrangement joins TRBV7-8 to TRBJ2-1; D not resolved. In germline, CDR1 is SGHVS, CDR2 FQNEAQ. This CDR3 is 13 amino acids long. Trimming took off 5 bases at V and 7 bases at J, with 12 bases between the two ends. The DNA of the CDR3 is TGTGCCAGCAGCCCTGTTCCTACTAATGAGCAGTTCTTC. This gives the protein CASSPVPTNEQFF.

The gene calls are TRBV5-6 and TRBJ1-1; D gene unclear. The V gene lost 3 bases and the J gene lost 3 bases, with 12 bases spanning the gap. CDR1 is SGHDT, CDR2 YYEEEE, per germline. The CDR3 runs to 14 residues. This CDR3 reads CASSSGGKYTEAFF. CDR3 bases: TGTGCCAGCAGCTCGGGAGGAAAGTACACTGAAGCTTTCTTT.

J is TRBJ1-1 and V is TRBV7-3, with a tentative D call TRBD1 (5 bases). The CDR3 consists of 14 residues. Germline lookup yields CDR1 SGHTA and CDR2 FQGTGA. Trimming removed 2 bases from V and 1 base from J, with 8 bases in between. The CDR3 nucleotides read TGTGCCAGCAGCTTATCGGGGGGGAACACTGAAGCTTTCTTT. Amino acids: CASSLSGGNTEAFF.

The sample holds one count of this clone. The V call is TRBV19, the J call TRBJ2-7; 9 bases line up with TRBD1. V shed 6 bases and J 4 bases; nucleotides not matched to a gene: 4. The CDR3 sequence is 13 residues long. CDR1 LNHDA and CDR2 SQIVND come from the germline V gene (reference sequence). The CDR3 DNA sequence: TGTGCCAGTAGCGACAGGGGGGCTTACGAGCAGTACTTC. The encoded protein is CASSDRGAYEQYF.

This clone appeared once. The rearrangement links TRBV19 to TRBJ2-3, with unresolved D. Germline CDR1 and CDR2: LNHDA and SQIVND (reference sequence). CDR3 length equals 11 residues. V was pared by 5 bases and J by 4 bases, with 4 bases between. CDR3 in DNA: TGTGCCAGTAGTTCCTCAGATACGCAGTATTTT. Protein: CASSSSDTQYF.

The chain carries TRBV5-6 and TRBJ2-7; D possibly corresponds to TRBD2 (6 bases). V lost 4 bases and J lost 5, with 19 bases in between. CDR1 SGHDT and CDR2 YYEEEE come from the germline V gene. This CDR3 is 15 amino acids long. Written as DNA, the CDR3 is TGTGCCAGCAGCGAGGAGGGGCTCCTGTACCACGAGCAGTACTTC. It is translated as CASSEEGLLYHEQYF.

The chain links TRBV25-1 to TRBJ1-2; 8 nucleotides match TRBD1. Germline V gene data show CDR1 as MGHDK and CDR2 as SYGVNS. The junction had 14 bases not matched to a gene; V was cut back by 5 bases and J by 6 bases. The CDR3 contains 16 residues. The CDR3 DNA sequence: TGTGCCAGCAGTCCTAGGACAGGGAGGGAATTTAATGGCTACACCTTC. This sequence encodes CASSPRTGREFNGYTF.

The chain has TRBV19 and TRBJ2-7; TRBD1 matches at 9 bases. The CDR3 is 15 amino acids. J lost 4 bases, V lost 7 bases, and 11 bases had no gene match. Looked up from germline, CDR1 is LNHDA and CDR2 is SQIVND (reference sequence). As DNA, the CDR3 is TGTGCCAGTACTAATGGACAGGGGTCCCCATACGAGCAGTACTTC. Its protein is CASTNGQGSPYEQYF. Full variable domain (rest looked up from reference TRBV19 and TRBJ2-7): DGGITQSPKYLFRKEGQNVTLSCEQNLNHDAMYWYRQDPGQGLRLIYYSQIVNDFQKGDIAEGYSVSREKKESFPLTVTSAQKNPTAFYLCASTNGQGSPYEQYFGPGTRLTVT.

The rearrangement links TRBV7-2 to TRBJ2-1, with D possibly TRBD2 on 5 matching bases. The germline gives CDR1 SGHTA, CDR2 FQGNSA. The CDR3 length is 18 residues. Trimming took 2 bases from V and 4 from J, leaving 21 bases between them. This CDR3 is CASSLYGVGSSFYNEQFF. CDR3 nucleotide sequence: TGTGCCAGCAGCTTATACGGGGTGGGTAGCAGCTTTTACAATGAGCAGTTCTTC.

Notes on this clone: The sample has other DNA sequences that encode this CDR3 too. The chain has TRBV6-5 and TRBJ2-7; 9 bases agree with TRBD2. Germline loops: CDR1 MNHEY, CDR2 SVGAGI. CDR3 length: 15 residues. With V trimmed by 8 bases and J by 1 base, 9 bases remained unmatched. The CDR3 bases are TGTGCCAGCCAGCGGGAGGCACATCAATCCTACGAGCAGTACTTC. It codes for CASQREAHQSYEQYF.

CDR3 DNA sequence: TGTGCCAGCAGCGAACTCATGGAGGGGCTTTACAATGAGCAGTTCTTC. Translation gives CASSELMEGLYNEQFF. The chain links TRBV5-8 to TRBJ2-1, with D perhaps TRBD2 (6 bases). The CDR3 is made up of 16 amino acids. Trimming took off 4 bases at V and 4 bases at J, with 18 bases between the two ends. Germline V gives CDR1 SGHTS, CDR2 YDEGEE.

The chain recombines TRBV7-9 with TRBJ2-7; 9 bases match TRBD1. Germline CDR1 is SEHNR and CDR2 is FQNEAQ (reference sequence). V was pared by 6 bases and J by 0 bases, with 0 bases of the junction left unmatched. This CDR3 is 13 amino acids long. CDR3 bases: TGTGCCAGCAGACAGGGGGCCTCCTACGAGCAGTACTTC. Its protein is CASRQGASYEQYF.

The chain couples TRBV2 to TRBJ2-7, with D tentatively TRBD2 (7 bases). The CDR3 covers 16 residues. Germline CDR1 reads SNHLY; CDR2 reads FYNNEI. Deletions cut 6 bases from V and 6 bases from J, with 24 bases between. In DNA form, the CDR3 reads TGTGCCAGCAGAACGCCTTGGGGGGGGAAAGGGGGCGAGCAGTACTTC. It is translated as CASRTPWGGKGGEQYF.

J is TRBJ2-1 and V is TRBV19; weak D call: TRBD2 (6 bases). The germline V and J ends were trimmed by 6 bases and 0 bases, with 18 bases remaining between them. This CDR3 contains 17 residues. CDR1 LNHDA and CDR2 SQIVND come from the germline V gene (reference sequence). The CDR3 here is CASSLGGSLSSYNEQFF. CDR3 sequence (DNA): TGTGCCAGTAGCCTAGGAGGGTCTCTTAGCTCCTACAATGAGCAGTTCTTC.

This clone has more than one count but fewer than ten. The J gene is TRBJ2-1, the V gene TRBV2; a possible D gene is TRBD1 (5 bases). V was pared by 4 bases and J by 8 bases, with 6 bases between. CDR1 and CDR2 (germline): SNHLY, FYNNEI. The CDR3 spans 11 residues. CDR3 in DNA: TGTGCCAGCAGTGGGGGCGATGAGCAGTTCTTC. Residues: CASSGGDEQFF. The complete variable domain, with remaining parts taken from reference TRBV2 and TRBJ2-1, reads EPEVTQTPSHQVTQMGQEVILRCVPISNHLYFYWYRQILGQKVEFLVSFYNNEISEKSEIFDDQFSVERPDGSNFTLKIRSTKLEDSAMYFCASSGGDEQFFGPGTRLTVL.

The chain combines TRBV18 with TRBJ1-2, with D possibly matching TRBD1 (6 bases). Germline CDR1 reads KGHSH; CDR2 reads LQKENI. The V end was cut by 4 bases, the J end by 8 bases, with 17 bases between. The CDR3 has 14 amino acids. This CDR3 is CASSLAWTDGGYTF. The DNA of the CDR3 is TGTGCCAGCTCACTTGCCTGGACAGACGGAGGCTACACCTTC.

The V and J genes are TRBV20-1 and TRBJ1-1; D unclear. CDR3 length equals 11 residues. Germline V gives CDR1 DFQATT, CDR2 SNEGSKA (reference sequence). V was cut by 5 bases and J by 0 bases, with 4 bases left in between. CDR3 sequence reads: CSAYMNTEAFF. The CDR3 region has the DNA TGCAGTGCTTACATGAACACTGAAGCTTTCTTT.

This chain uses TRBV5-1 with TRBJ2-2, with 9 bases that match TRBD1. V lost 0 bases to trimming and J lost 5 bases; unmatched junction nucleotides: 2. The CDR3 length is 15 residues. Germline V gene sequence: CDR1 SGHRS, CDR2 YFSETQ. The CDR3 protein is CASSLGDRVTGELFF. The CDR3 nucleotides are TGCGCCAGCAGCTTGGGGGACAGGGTTACCGGGGAGCTGTTTTTT.

The chain couples TRBV4-1 to TRBJ2-1; TRBD2 matches at 8 bases. Trimming cost V 0 bases and J 4 bases; bases outside gene matches: 8. This CDR3 spans 17 amino acids. CDR1 MGHRA and CDR2 YSYEKL come from the germline V gene. The CDR3 protein is CASSQDFTSGLYNEQFF. DNA for the CDR3: TGCGCCAGCAGCCAAGACTTCACTAGCGGACTGTACAATGAGCAGTTCTTC.

This chain links TRBV5-4 with TRBJ1-3; 8 nucleotides align to TRBD1. The CDR3 loop spans 14 amino acids. V dropped 5 bases and J dropped 8; count of bases not matched to a gene: 9. In germline, CDR1 is SGHNT, CDR2 YYREEE (reference sequence). This chain's CDR3 is CASSKGQAKDTIYF. The DNA of the CDR3 is TGTGCCAGCAGTAAGGGACAGGCTAAGGACACCATATATTTT. The complete variable domain, with remaining parts taken from reference TRBV5-4 and TRBJ1-3, reads ETGVTQSPTHLIKTRGQQVTLRCSSQSGHNTVSWYQQALGQGPQFIFQYYREEENGRGNFPPRFSGLQFPNYSSELNVNALELDDSALYLCASSKGQAKDTIYFGEGSWLTVV.